Each of the 26 T cell receptor beta chains below was sequenced from the same sample in a study of blood T cell repertoires in COVID-19. Libraries were prepared by immunoSEQ multiplex PCR; TCRdb keeps only in-frame clonotypes and omits some of them. The sample shows 100,000 to 150,000 clones, roughly 88% of them seen only once. The specimen was peripheral blood. All receptors derive from a woman over 75 with acute or convalescent COVID-19.

The J gene is TRBJ1-5, the V gene TRBV9; 7 nucleotides match TRBD1. The junction had 4 bases not matched to a gene; V was cut back by 0 bases and J by 4 bases. The CDR3 is 15 amino acids. Per germline, CDR1 SGDLS and CDR2 YYNGEE. As DNA, the CDR3 is TGTGCCAGCAGCGTAGAGGCAGGGGGAAATCAGCCCCAGCATTTT. The encoded protein is CASSVEAGGNQPQHF.

The chain combines TRBV29-1 with TRBJ1-1; TRBD1 matches 8 bases. V was clipped by 7 bases and J by 8 bases; unmatched bases: 9. Germline V CDR1 and CDR2: SQVTM, ANQGSEA. CDR3 length: 12 residues. CDR3 residues: CSGLGQGREAFF. Written as DNA, the CDR3 is TGCAGCGGTCTAGGACAGGGAAGGGAAGCTTTCTTT.

This chain joins TRBV6-2 or TRBV6-3 and TRBJ2-1, with 7 bases that match TRBD2. Germline assignment: CDR1 MNHEY and CDR2 SVGEGT. The V gene end was trimmed by 6 bases and the J gene end by 3 bases; junction bases not matched to a gene: 14. This CDR3 is 17 amino acids long. This chain's CDR3 is CASSNRALAVLYNEQFF. In DNA, the CDR3 is TGTGCCAGCAGCAATAGGGCTCTAGCGGTCCTCTACAATGAGCAGTTCTTC.

J is TRBJ1-5 and V is TRBV5-8; 7 bases match TRBD1. V dropped 1 base and J dropped 6; count of bases not matched to a gene: 7. Germline-derived CDR1 and CDR2 are SGHTS and YDEGEE. This CDR3 has 15 amino acids. CDR3 amino acids: CASSLNGQGVQPQHF. The CDR3 nucleotides read TGTGCCAGCAGCTTGAACGGGCAGGGGGTTCAGCCCCAGCATTTT.

This clone showed up just once. This chain joins TRBV13 and TRBJ2-7, with D possibly being TRBD1 (5 bases). This CDR3 region has 16 residues. The V end lost 5 bases, the J end lost 6 bases, and 23 bases lay between the germline ends. Germline V gene data show CDR1 as PRHDT and CDR2 as FYEKMQ (reference sequence). CDR3 nucleotides: TGTGCCAGCAGCGAGAGACGCAGGGAAAACGGACGCGAGCAGTACTTC. It encodes CASSERRRENGREQYF.

The gene calls are TRBV2 and TRBJ1-2; D ambiguous. The V and J ends lost 9 bases and 10 bases respectively, with 15 bases between them. Germline V gives CDR1 SNHLY, CDR2 FYNNEI. CDR3 length: 11 amino acids. CDR3 in DNA: TGTGCCAGTGGCAATACGGGAGCCTACACCTTC. It specifies CASGNTGAYTF.

The J gene is TRBJ2-3, the V gene TRBV4-3; a weak D match, TRBD2 (7 bases). CDR1 and CDR2 from the germline V gene are LGHNA and YSLEER. This CDR3 is 15 amino acids long. The ends were cut back, 8 bases at V and 3 bases at J, with 18 bases in the middle. CDR3 in amino acids: CASGLRGGTTDTQYF. As DNA, the CDR3 is TGCGCCAGCGGATTGAGGGGGGGAACTACAGATACGCAGTATTTT.

The chain couples TRBV3-1 (or the pseudogene TRBV3-2) to TRBJ2-4, with D perhaps matching TRBD2 (5 bases). Germline assignment: CDR1 LGHDT and CDR2 YNNKEL (reference sequence). V lost 1 base to trimming and J lost 0 bases, with 10 bases between them. The CDR3 is 16 amino acids. The CDR3 nucleotides read TGTGCCAGCAGCCAAGCCAGCGGACTAGCCAAAAACATTCAGTACTTC. Protein sequence: CASSQASGLAKNIQYF.

There are a few counts of this clone. V and J are TRBV7-3 and TRBJ2-2; possibly TRBD1 for D (5 bases). Trimming removed 0 bases at V and 6 bases at J, with 11 bases between. The germline gives CDR1 SGHTA, CDR2 FQGTGA. The CDR3 covers 15 residues. The CDR3 spells CASSLTGLGAGELFF. DNA for the CDR3: TGTGCCAGCAGCTTAACCGGGTTAGGGGCCGGGGAGCTGTTTTTT.

The V and J genes are TRBV28 and TRBJ1-2; 9 bases map to TRBD1. CDR1 is MDHEN and CDR2 is SYDVKM in the germline V gene. V was pared by 5 bases and J by 12 bases, with 10 bases of the junction left unmatched. The CDR3 length is 13 residues. CDR3 residues: CASSEGDRVLHTF. DNA of the CDR3: TGTGCCAGCAGTGAGGGGGACAGGGTGCTCCACACCTTC.

This clone came up once. The chain has TRBV29-1 and TRBJ1-1, with TRBD1 matching 7 bases. Germline assignment: CDR1 SQVTM and CDR2 ANQGSEA. The CDR3 spans 13 residues. J was trimmed by 4 bases and V by 4 bases; bases with no gene match: 6. The CDR3 nucleotides read TGCAGCGTTGGGACGGACAGGCTCACTGAAGCTTTCTTT. This gives the protein CSVGTDRLTEAFF. The full variable domain, its missing parts supplied by reference TRBV29-1 and TRBJ1-1, is SAVISQKPSRDICQRGTSLTIQCQVDSQVTMMFWYRQQPGQSLTLIATANQGSEATYESGFVIDKFPISRPNLTFSTLTVSNMSPEDSSIYLCSVGTDRLTEAFFGQGTRLTVV.

CDR3 sequence (DNA): TGTGCCAGCAGTCAAGACAGGGGAAATTCACCCCTCCACTTT. This encodes CASSQDRGNSPLHF. The V and J genes are TRBV6-2 or TRBV6-3 and TRBJ1-6; 8 nucleotides agree with TRBD1. This CDR3 has 14 residues. The V gene end was trimmed by 5 bases and the J gene end by 7 bases; junction bases not matched to a gene: 4. Germline V gene sequence: CDR1 MNHEY, CDR2 SVGEGT.

The CDR3 protein is CASSESRGRLTRGYTF. CDR3 nucleotides: TGCGCCAGCAGTGAGTCGAGGGGGCGCCTTACTCGGGGCTACACCTTC. This sequence joins TRBV10-1 and TRBJ1-2; 7 bases are shared with TRBD1. The CDR3 runs 16 residues. After removal of 0 bases from V and 8 bases from J, the junction contained 12 bases not matched to a gene. Germline V gene sequence: CDR1 WNHNN, CDR2 SYGVQD (reference sequence).

The chain combines TRBV19 with TRBJ2-2; 12 bases line up with TRBD2. V lost 8 bases and J lost 3; bases outside the gene matches: 10. The CDR3 totals 17 residues. The germline gives CDR1 LNHDA, CDR2 SQIVND (reference sequence). The CDR3 DNA reads TGTGCCAGTTCCCCCCTAGCGGGAGGGAGGCACACCGGGGAGCTGTTTTTT. Amino acids: CASSPLAGGRHTGELFF. The full variable domain, in which reference TRBV19 and TRBJ2-2 provide the parts outside the CDR3, is DGGITQSPKYLFRKEGQNVTLSCEQNLNHDAMYWYRQDPGQGLRLIYYSQIVNDFQKGDIAEGYSVSREKKESFPLTVTSAQKNPTAFYLCASSPLAGGRHTGELFFGEGSRLTVL.

The chain employs TRBV4-2 and TRBJ2-3; tentatively, D is TRBD2 (6 bases). CDR1 is LGHNA and CDR2 is YNFKEQ in the germline V gene. Between the trimmed V and J ends, which lost 0 bases and 3 bases, there was a span of 22 bases. The CDR3 totals 19 residues. CDR3 residues: CASSQDLSASSGPTDTQYF. The DNA of the CDR3 is TGTGCCAGCAGCCAAGATCTGTCGGCTAGTAGCGGCCCGACAGATACGCAGTATTTT.

This clone was recorded once. The J gene is TRBJ2-2, the V gene TRBV3-1 (or the pseudogene TRBV3-2); 8 bases are shared with TRBD2. CDR1 and CDR2 from the germline V gene are LGHDT and YNNKEL (reference sequence). This CDR3 comprises 14 residues. V lost 2 bases and J lost 6; bases outside the gene matches: 2. The CDR3 region is CASSQRGGAGELFF. DNA of the CDR3: TGTGCCAGCAGCCAACGGGGGGGTGCCGGGGAGCTGTTTTTT.

This sequence joins TRBV12-3 or TRBV12-4 and TRBJ1-1; 7 positions agree with TRBD1. The length of the CDR3 is 12 residues. J gave up 7 bases and V 7 bases, and 6 bases lay outside the gene matches. The CDR3: CASTRTGREAFF. CDR3 DNA: TGTGCCAGCACCAGGACAGGTCGTGAAGCTTTCTTT.

The chain is built from TRBV5-4 and TRBJ2-1, with 7 bases lining up with TRBD1. CDR1 and CDR2 from the germline V gene are SGHNT and YYREEE (reference sequence). With 3 bases clipped from V and 15 bases from J, the junction kept 6 bases outside the gene matches. The CDR3 sequence is 11 residues long. CDR3 region: CASSSLTGPFF. The CDR3 nucleotides are TGTGCCAGCAGCTCCTTGACAGGGCCGTTCTTC.

The chain employs TRBV24-1 and TRBJ2-7, with D possibly TRBD2 on 5 matching bases. Per the germline V gene, CDR1 is KGHDR and CDR2 is SFDVKD. Trimming took off 6 bases at V and 5 bases at J, with 16 bases between the two ends. This CDR3 comprises 14 residues. The CDR3: CATSSGGTPDEQYF. The CDR3 DNA follows: TGTGCCACCAGTTCCGGAGGTACCCCCGACGAGCAGTACTTC.

This clone showed up just a few times. The rearrangement links TRBV24-1 to TRBJ2-3; D gene unclear. CDR3 length equals 14 residues. With 1 base removed from V and 5 bases from J, the gap between germline ends came to 9 bases. CDR1 and CDR2 from the germline V gene are KGHDR and SFDVKD. CDR3 DNA: TGTGCCACCAGTGATTTTGGCAGATTAGATACGCAGTATTTT. Residues: CATSDFGRLDTQYF.

The chain recombines TRBV19 with TRBJ2-7; 16 bases are a match to TRBD2. The germline CDR1 and CDR2 sequences are LNHDA and SQIVND (reference sequence). V lost 6 bases and J lost 0; bases outside the gene matches: 8. This CDR3 has 18 amino acids. CDR3 region: CASSGTSGRALLSYEQYF. The CDR3 DNA reads as TGTGCCAGTAGCGGGACTAGCGGGAGGGCCCTTCTCTCCTACGAGCAGTACTTC.

This sequence joins TRBV19 and TRBJ1-2; TRBD1 might be the D (6 bases). V was trimmed by 5 bases and J by 7 bases, leaving 23 bases between them. This CDR3 has 16 amino acids. The germline CDR1 and CDR2 sequences are LNHDA and SQIVND (reference sequence). The CDR3 nucleotides are TGTGCCAGTAGTCTCGAGGGGGGGGCCTACATGGTTGGCTACACCTTC. It translates to CASSLEGGAYMVGYTF.

The chain couples TRBV3-1 (or the pseudogene TRBV3-2) to TRBJ2-1; 8 nucleotides agree with TRBD2. V gave up 1 base and J gave up 4 bases; unmatched junction bases: 3. This CDR3 has 15 residues. Germline V gene data show CDR1 as LGHDT and CDR2 as YNNKEL (reference sequence). CDR3: CASSQGGLVYNEQFF. In DNA, the CDR3 is TGTGCCAGCAGCCAAGGGGGACTAGTATACAATGAGCAGTTCTTC.

The CDR3 DNA is TGTGCCACAGGGGGCGGAGTGGGGCTGAATGAGCAGTTCTTC. This codes for CATGGGVGLNEQFF. The genes are TRBV10-3 and TRBJ2-1, with 8 bases aligning to TRBD1. The CDR3 runs to 14 residues. The J segment lost 7 bases and the V segment lost 10 bases, leaving 12 bases of the junction unmatched. The V gene's germline CDR1 is ENHRY and CDR2 SYGVKD.

The chain recombines TRBV19 with TRBJ2-4; 8 bases map to TRBD1. The V gene's germline CDR1 is LNHDA and CDR2 SQIVND (reference sequence). Trimming removed 3 bases from V and 12 bases from J; junction bases left unmatched: 10. This CDR3 spans 14 amino acids. CDR3 loop: CASSMDRAPMSQYF. The CDR3 nucleotides read TGTGCCAGTAGTATGGACAGGGCCCCAATGTCTCAGTACTTC.

This sequence joins TRBV7-9 and TRBJ1-5; 7 bases fit TRBD1. This CDR3 spans 14 amino acids. Germline loops: CDR1 SEHNR, CDR2 FQNEAQ (reference sequence). Unmatched junction bases numbered 2, after V lost 4 bases and J lost 2 bases. As DNA, the CDR3 is TGTGCCAGCAGCTATGACAGGGGCAATCAGCCCCAGCATTTT. This sequence encodes CASSYDRGNQPQHF.